The 3 T cell receptor beta chains given below trace back to one sample, sequenced in a study of shared clonotypes between healthy human individuals. The naive CD8 fraction comprised CD45RO-negative cells positively selected for CCR7 and excluded terminally differentiated effector memory CD45RA+ cells. Sequencing used immunoSEQ multiplex PCR; TCRdb keeps in-frame clones, though not all of them. Of under 600,000 clones listed, 98% were seen once; the top ten hold 0.3%. What was sequenced was naive CD8+ T cells sorted from blood. These TCRs come from a man aged 25-40 years in good health.

The chain carries TRBV5-5 and TRBJ1-3; D uncertain. The CDR3 sequence is 14 residues long. The germline V gene encodes CDR1 SGHKS and CDR2 YYEKEE (reference sequence). Between the trimmed V and J ends, which lost 4 bases and 3 bases, there was a span of 11 bases. CDR3 in amino acids: CASSVPGYGNTIYF. The CDR3 coding sequence is TGTGCCAGCAGCGTGCCGGGATATGGAAACACCATATATTTT. The full variable domain, with the rest looked up from reference TRBV5-5 and TRBJ1-3, is DAGVTQSPTHLIKTRGQQVTLRCSPISGHKSVSWYQQVLGQGPQFIFQYYEKEERGRGNFPDRFSARQFPNYSSELNVNALLLGDSALYLCASSVPGYGNTIYFGEGSWLTVV.

This clone showed up just once. J is TRBJ1-5 and V is TRBV27, with a possible D match to TRBD1 (6 bases). The germline V gene has CDR1 MNHEY and CDR2 SMNVEV (reference sequence). Trimming removed 6 bases at V and 0 bases at J, with 12 bases between. The CDR3 has 15 amino acids. The CDR3 sequence is CASSSGVYSNQPQHF. DNA of the CDR3: TGTGCCAGCAGCTCAGGGGTGTATAGCAATCAGCCCCAGCATTTT.

Comment on this clone: Other DNA sequences of this sample code for an identical CDR3. This chain joins TRBV27 and TRBJ2-7, with D hard to call. This CDR3 is 14 amino acids long. Deletions cut 3 bases from V and 0 bases from J, with 9 bases between. Looked up from germline, CDR1 is MNHEY and CDR2 is SMNVEV (reference sequence). CDR3 region: CASSFGGSSYEQYF. CDR3 nucleotide sequence: TGTGCCAGCAGTTTTGGCGGAAGCTCCTACGAGCAGTACTTC.